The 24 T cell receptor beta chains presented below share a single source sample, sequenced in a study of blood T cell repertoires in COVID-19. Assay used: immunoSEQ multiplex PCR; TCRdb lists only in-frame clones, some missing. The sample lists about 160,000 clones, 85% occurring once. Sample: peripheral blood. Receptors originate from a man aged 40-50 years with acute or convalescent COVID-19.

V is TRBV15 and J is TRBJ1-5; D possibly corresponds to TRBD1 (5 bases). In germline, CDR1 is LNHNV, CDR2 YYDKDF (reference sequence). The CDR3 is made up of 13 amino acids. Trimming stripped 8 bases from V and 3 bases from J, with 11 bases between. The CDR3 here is CATQGGNNQPQHF. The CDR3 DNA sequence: TGTGCCACCCAGGGTGGGAACAATCAGCCCCAGCATTTT.

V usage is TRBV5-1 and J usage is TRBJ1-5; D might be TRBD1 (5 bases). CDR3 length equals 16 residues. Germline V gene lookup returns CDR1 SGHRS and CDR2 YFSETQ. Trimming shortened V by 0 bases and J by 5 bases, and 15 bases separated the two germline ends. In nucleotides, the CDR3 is TGCGCCAGCAGCTTGGACGGGACTCCAGGCCATCAGCCCCAGCATTTT. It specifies CASSLDGTPGHQPQHF.

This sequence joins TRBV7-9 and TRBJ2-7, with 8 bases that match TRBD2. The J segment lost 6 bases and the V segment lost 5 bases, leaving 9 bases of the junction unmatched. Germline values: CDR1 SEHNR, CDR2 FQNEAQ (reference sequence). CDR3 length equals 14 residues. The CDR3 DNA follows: TGTGCCAGCAGCCCCGGGGGGGCCACTACCGAGCAGTACTTC. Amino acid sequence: CASSPGGATTEQYF.

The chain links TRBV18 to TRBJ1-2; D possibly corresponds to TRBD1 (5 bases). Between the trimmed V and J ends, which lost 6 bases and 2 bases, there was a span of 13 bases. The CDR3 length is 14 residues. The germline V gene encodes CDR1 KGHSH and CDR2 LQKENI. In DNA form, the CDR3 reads TGTGCCAGCTCGCCCGGGGAGGGGAACTATGGCTACACCTTC. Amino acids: CASSPGEGNYGYTF.

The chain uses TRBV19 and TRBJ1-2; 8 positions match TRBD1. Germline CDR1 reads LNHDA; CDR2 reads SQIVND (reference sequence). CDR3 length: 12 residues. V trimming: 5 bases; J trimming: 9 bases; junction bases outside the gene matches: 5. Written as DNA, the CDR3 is TGTGCCAGTAGTTCCCGGGACAGGAGCTACACCTTC. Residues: CASSSRDRSYTF.

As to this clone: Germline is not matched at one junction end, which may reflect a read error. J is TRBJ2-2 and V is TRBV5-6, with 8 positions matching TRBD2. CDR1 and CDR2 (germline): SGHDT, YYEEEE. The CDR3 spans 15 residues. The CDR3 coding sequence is TGTGCCCGCAGCACGACGGGGGGGCCAGGCGGGGAGCTGTTTTTT. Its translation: CARSTTGGPGGELFF.

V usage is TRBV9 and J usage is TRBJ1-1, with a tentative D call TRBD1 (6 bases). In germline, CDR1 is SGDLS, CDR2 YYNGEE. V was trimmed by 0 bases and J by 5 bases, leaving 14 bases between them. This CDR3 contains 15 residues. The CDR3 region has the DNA TGTGCCAGCAGCGTAGTCCCACAGGGAGGGACTGAAGCTTTCTTT. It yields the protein CASSVVPQGGTEAFF.

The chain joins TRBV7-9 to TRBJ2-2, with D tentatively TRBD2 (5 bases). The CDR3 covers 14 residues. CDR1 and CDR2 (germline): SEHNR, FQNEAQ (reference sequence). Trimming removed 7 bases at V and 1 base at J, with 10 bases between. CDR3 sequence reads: CASTRGGNTGELFF. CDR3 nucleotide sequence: TGTGCCAGCACCAGAGGAGGGAACACCGGGGAGCTGTTTTTT.

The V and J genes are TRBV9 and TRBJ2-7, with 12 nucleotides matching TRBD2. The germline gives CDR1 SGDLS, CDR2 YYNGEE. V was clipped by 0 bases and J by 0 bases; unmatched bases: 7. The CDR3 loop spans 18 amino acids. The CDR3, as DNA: TGTGCCAGCAGCGTAGGACTAGCGGGGGCCTCGAGCTCCTACGAGCAGTACTTC. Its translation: CASSVGLAGASSSYEQYF.

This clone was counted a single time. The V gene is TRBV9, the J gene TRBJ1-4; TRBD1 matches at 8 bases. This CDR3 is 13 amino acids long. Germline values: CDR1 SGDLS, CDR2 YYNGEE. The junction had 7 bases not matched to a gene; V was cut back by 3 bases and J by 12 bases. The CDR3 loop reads CASSAGQGSELFF. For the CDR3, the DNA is TGTGCCAGCAGCGCAGGACAGGGTTCGGAACTGTTTTTT.

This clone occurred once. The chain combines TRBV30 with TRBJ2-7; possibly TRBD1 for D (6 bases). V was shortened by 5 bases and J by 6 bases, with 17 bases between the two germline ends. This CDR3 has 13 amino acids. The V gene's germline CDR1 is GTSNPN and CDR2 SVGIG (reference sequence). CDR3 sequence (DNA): TGTGCCTGGGGGGGACACTCCACTTTCGAGCAGTACTTC. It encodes CAWGGHSTFEQYF.

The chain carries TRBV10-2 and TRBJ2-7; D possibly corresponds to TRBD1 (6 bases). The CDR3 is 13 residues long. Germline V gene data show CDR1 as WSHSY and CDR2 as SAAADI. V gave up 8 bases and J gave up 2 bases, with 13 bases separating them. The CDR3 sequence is CASGDIAPYEQYF. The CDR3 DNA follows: TGCGCCAGCGGGGACATAGCCCCCTACGAGCAGTACTTC.

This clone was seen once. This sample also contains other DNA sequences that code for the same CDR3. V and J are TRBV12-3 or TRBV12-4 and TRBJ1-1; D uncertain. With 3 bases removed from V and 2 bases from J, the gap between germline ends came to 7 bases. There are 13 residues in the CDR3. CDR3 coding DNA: TGTGCCAGCAGTTTTGGCAGAAACACTGAAGCTTTCTTT. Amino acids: CASSFGRNTEAFF.

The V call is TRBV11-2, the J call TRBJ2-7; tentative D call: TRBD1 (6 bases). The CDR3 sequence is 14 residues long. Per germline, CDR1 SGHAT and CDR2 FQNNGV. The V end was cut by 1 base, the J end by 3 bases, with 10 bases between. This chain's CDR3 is CASSLVGTNYEQYF. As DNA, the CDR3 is TGTGCCAGCAGCTTAGTCGGGACAAACTACGAGCAGTACTTC.

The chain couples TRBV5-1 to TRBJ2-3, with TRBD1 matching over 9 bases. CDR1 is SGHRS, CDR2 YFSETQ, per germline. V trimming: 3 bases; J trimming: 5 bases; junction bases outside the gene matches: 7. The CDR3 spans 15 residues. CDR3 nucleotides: TGCGCCAGCAGCTCGAGGACAGGGGCGGGAGATACGCAGTATTTT. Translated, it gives CASSSRTGAGDTQYF.

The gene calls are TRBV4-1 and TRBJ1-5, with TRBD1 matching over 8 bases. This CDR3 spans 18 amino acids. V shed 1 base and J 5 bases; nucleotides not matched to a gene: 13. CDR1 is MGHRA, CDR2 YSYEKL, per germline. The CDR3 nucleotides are TGCGCCAGCAGCCAAGGGGAGGTCAGGGGGCGCACCGATCAGCCCCAGCATTTT. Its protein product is CASSQGEVRGRTDQPQHF.

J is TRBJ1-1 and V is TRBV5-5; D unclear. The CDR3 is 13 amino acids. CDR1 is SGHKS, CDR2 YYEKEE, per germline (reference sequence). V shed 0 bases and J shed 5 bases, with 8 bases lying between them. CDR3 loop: CASSLVAGTEAFF. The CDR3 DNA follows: TGTGCCAGCAGCTTGGTCGCGGGTACTGAAGCTTTCTTT.

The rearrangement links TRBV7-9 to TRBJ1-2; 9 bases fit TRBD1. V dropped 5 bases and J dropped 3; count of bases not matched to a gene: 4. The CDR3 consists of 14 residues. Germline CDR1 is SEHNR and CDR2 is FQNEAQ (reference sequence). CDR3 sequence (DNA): TGTGCCAGCAGCCGACAGGGGGTCGACTATGGCTACACCTTC. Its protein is CASSRQGVDYGYTF. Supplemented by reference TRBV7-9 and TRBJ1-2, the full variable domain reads DTGVSQNPRHKITKRGQNVTFRCDPISEHNRLYWYRQTLGQGPEFLTYFQNEAQLEKSRLLSDRFSAERPKGSFSTLEIQRTEQGDSAMYLCASSRQGVDYGYTFGSGTRLTVV.

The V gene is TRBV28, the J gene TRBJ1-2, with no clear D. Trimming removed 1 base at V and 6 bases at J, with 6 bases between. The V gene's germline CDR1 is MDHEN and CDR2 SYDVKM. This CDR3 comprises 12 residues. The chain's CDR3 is CASSLFSDGYTF. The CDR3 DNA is TGTGCCAGCAGTTTATTCAGTGATGGCTACACCTTC.

The CDR3 DNA follows: TGTGCCAGCAGTTCCCGCGGGGGACGAAACAATGAGCAGTTCTTC. Amino acids: CASSSRGGRNNEQFF. The rearrangement joins TRBV28 to TRBJ2-1; TRBD2 matches at 7 bases. The CDR3 covers 15 residues. Germline CDR1 MDHEN, CDR2 SYDVKM. Trimming removed 4 bases from V and 5 bases from J; junction bases left unmatched: 8.

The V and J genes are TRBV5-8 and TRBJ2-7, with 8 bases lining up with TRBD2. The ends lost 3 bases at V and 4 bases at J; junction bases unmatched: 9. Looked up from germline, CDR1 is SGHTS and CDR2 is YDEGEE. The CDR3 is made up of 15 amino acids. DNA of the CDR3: TGTGCCAGCAGCTCTCTGGGAGCGGGGGTGTACGAGCAGTACTTC. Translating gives CASSSLGAGVYEQYF.

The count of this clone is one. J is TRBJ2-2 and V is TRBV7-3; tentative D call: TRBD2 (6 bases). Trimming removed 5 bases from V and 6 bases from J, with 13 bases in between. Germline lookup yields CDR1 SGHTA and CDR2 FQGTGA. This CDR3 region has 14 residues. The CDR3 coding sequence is TGTGCCAGCAGCCAGAACCTAGCGTCCGGGGAGCTGTTTTTT. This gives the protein CASSQNLASGELFF.

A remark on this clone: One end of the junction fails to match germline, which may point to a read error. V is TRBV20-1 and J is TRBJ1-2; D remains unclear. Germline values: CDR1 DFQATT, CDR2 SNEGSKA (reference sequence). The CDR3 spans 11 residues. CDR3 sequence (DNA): TGCAGTGCTAACCAAGGCAGGCTTTACGGCTTC. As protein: CSANQGRLYGF.

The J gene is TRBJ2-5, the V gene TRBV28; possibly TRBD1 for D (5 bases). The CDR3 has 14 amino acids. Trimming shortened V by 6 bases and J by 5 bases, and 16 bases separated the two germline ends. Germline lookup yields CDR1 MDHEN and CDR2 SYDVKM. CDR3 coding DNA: TGTGCCAGCAGACCAAGCAGGGTGAGGGAGACCCAGTACTTC. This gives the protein CASRPSRVRETQYF.